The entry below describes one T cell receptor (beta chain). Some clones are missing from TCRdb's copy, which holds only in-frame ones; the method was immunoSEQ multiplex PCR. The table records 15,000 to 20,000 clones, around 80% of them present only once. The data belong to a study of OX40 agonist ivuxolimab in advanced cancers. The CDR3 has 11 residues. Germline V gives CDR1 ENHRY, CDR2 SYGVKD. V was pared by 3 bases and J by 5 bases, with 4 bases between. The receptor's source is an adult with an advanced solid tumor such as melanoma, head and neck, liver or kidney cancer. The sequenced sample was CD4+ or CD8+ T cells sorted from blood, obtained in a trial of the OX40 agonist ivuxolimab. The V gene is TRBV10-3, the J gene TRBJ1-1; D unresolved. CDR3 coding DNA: TGTGCCATCAGTGAAAGGACTGAAGCTTTCTTT. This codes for CAISERTEAFF.